This T cell receptor (beta chain) stems from a study of T cells in Graves' hyperthyroidism and ophthalmopathy. This clonotype was picked up a small number of times. As yet, its antigen is unknown. Per germline, CDR1 MNHEY and CDR2 SMNVEV (reference sequence). The CDR3 is 15 amino acids. V gave up 4 bases and J gave up 4 bases, with 17 bases separating them. Amplified TCR beta CDR3 regions came from RNA transcripts. First-round RT-PCR targeting the TCR CDR3 was performed with the HTBI primer set. TCRdb itself ran the multiplex PCR reads through MiXCR, one entry per CDR3 protein. The table has 500,000 to 600,000 distinct CDR3 sequences, over 35% seen once; the top ten hold about 43%. Overall study results and limits: A model using 13 V-J features told ophthalmopathy apart from stable hyperthyroidism. Most expanded thyroid clonotypes above 0.001 recurred in blood.

The specimen was peripheral blood or thyroid tissue (not recorded which). This rearrangement joins TRBV27 to TRBJ2-7; the D call may be TRBD1 or TRBD2 (5 bases each). The sequence came from an adult woman with Graves' disease, either hyperthyroidism or ophthalmopathy (not recorded which). CDR3 DNA sequence: TGTGCCAGCAGTTCCTATCCGGGACCAAAGTACGAGCAGTACTTC. Translating gives CASSSYPGPKYEQYF.